Described below is a single TCR beta chain sequence and its context. No antigen is known for it. Some clones are missing from TCRdb's copy, which holds only in-frame ones; the method was immunoSEQ multiplex PCR. Of some 110,000 clones listed, around 88% are singletons. This entry belongs to a study of cytomegalovirus exposure and HLA in healthy donors. In the study overall: The same platform was used for the roughly 110 validation repertoires as for the roughly 730 first-cohort repertoires, as reported in a later analysis.

Study-wide findings and caveats: The study flagged about 150 TCR beta chains as cytomegalovirus-associated. The tendency of first-cohort TCR clusters to co-occur in the roughly 120 validation repertoires was the finding of a later analysis.

CDR1 SGHDT and CDR2 YYEEEE come from the germline V gene. CDR3 length equals 13 residues. The germline V and J ends were trimmed by 0 bases and 5 bases, with 8 bases remaining between them. This chain links TRBV5-6 with TRBJ2-5; D unclear. The sample comprised PBMCs. This TCR was recovered from a young man in good health and CMV-seronegative. CDR3: CASSLVARETQYF. The CDR3 region has the DNA TGTGCCAGCAGCTTGGTCGCACGGGAGACCCAGTACTTC.